These 8 T cell receptor beta chains were all obtained from the same sample, sequenced in a study of human T cells and chemical hapten exposure. One entry per CDR3 protein, called by TCRdb with MiXCR from the RACE reads. The sample lists 300,000 to 450,000 distinct CDR3 sequences, approximately 5% seen once, with about 2.5% in the top ten. Described time point: pre-sensitization, week 0. Treatment specified: therapeutic diphenylcyclopropenone sensitization with weekly scalp DPC. The material was whole blood, obtained in connection with sensitization to the hapten diphenylcyclopropenone (DPC). These receptors came from a woman aged 50 to 60 with alopecia areata. Some clones in this sample may be carry-over from other donors' samples.

The chain uses TRBV5-4 and TRBJ1-1, with D perhaps TRBD1 (5 bases). The germline V gene has CDR1 SGHNT and CDR2 YYREEE (reference sequence). There are 13 residues in the CDR3. Trimming shortened V by 0 bases and J by 10 bases, and 13 bases separated the two germline ends. CDR3 in amino acids: CASSLERRGGAFF. In DNA, the CDR3 is TGTGCCAGCAGCTTGGAACGGCGGGGGGGAGCTTTCTTT. The variable domain in full, with the rest retrieved from reference TRBV5-4 and TRBJ1-1, is ETGVTQSPTHLIKTRGQQVTLRCSSQSGHNTVSWYQQALGQGPQFIFQYYREEENGRGNFPPRFSGLQFPNYSSELNVNALELDDSALYLCASSLERRGGAFFGQGTRLTVV.

This clonotype was recorded many times. The chain recombines TRBV3-1 with TRBJ1-4; a weak D match, TRBD1 (6 bases). The CDR3 sequence is 15 residues long. V was shortened by 1 base and J by 0 bases, with 6 bases between the two germline ends. Germline V gene data show CDR1 as LGHDT and CDR2 as YNNKEL (reference sequence). This chain's CDR3 is CASSQGQATNEKLFF. DNA of the CDR3: TGTGCCAGCAGCCAAGGACAGGCAACTAATGAAAAACTGTTTTTT.

This clonotype was observed a handful of times. The V call is TRBV20-1, the J call TRBJ2-3, with TRBD1 matching over 8 bases. CDR3 size: 14 residues. Germline V gene sequence: CDR1 DFQATT, CDR2 SNEGSKA (reference sequence). V lost 6 bases and J lost 3; bases outside the gene matches: 8. CDR3 sequence (DNA): TGCAGTGCCTTCGGACAGGGTAGAACAGATACGCAGTATTTT. Encoded protein: CSAFGQGRTDTQYF.

The table lists this clonotype with many counts. The chain joins TRBV10-3 to TRBJ2-1, with TRBD2 identical over 14 bases. The CDR3 is 15 amino acids. Germline trimming cut 7 bases from V and 7 bases from J; bases unmatched to any gene: 6. CDR1 is ENHRY and CDR2 is SYGVKD in the germline V gene. This chain's CDR3 is CAITPGLAGVNEQFF. Written as DNA, the CDR3 is TGTGCCATCACTCCGGGACTAGCGGGAGTGAATGAGCAGTTCTTC.

This clonotype appeared many times. This chain links TRBV7-9 with TRBJ2-4; TRBD2 matches 12 bases. This CDR3 is 20 amino acids long. Germline CDR1 and CDR2: SEHNR and FQNEAQ (reference sequence). The ends lost 5 bases at V and 8 bases at J; junction bases unmatched: 22. The CDR3 loop reads CASSPPVRGGLAGIWDIQYF. The CDR3 nucleotides are TGTGCCAGCAGCCCCCCGGTAAGAGGCGGACTAGCGGGAATCTGGGACATTCAGTACTTC.

The table lists this clonotype with a few counts. The V gene is TRBV5-4, the J gene TRBJ2-1, with a possible D match to TRBD1 (6 bases). Trimming shortened V by 7 bases and J by 6 bases, and 17 bases separated the two germline ends. The CDR3 length is 14 residues. Per germline, CDR1 SGHNT and CDR2 YYREEE (reference sequence). The CDR3 reads CASGRQAAPNEQFF. The CDR3 bases are TGTGCCAGCGGCCGACAGGCAGCCCCCAATGAGCAGTTCTTC.

This clonotype was counted a few times. Written as DNA, the CDR3 is TGTGCCAGCAGTATATCAGGAATGGCGAACACTGAAGCTTTCTTT. This translates into CASSISGMANTEAFF. V is TRBV6-1 and J is TRBJ1-1; D uncertain. The CDR3 is made up of 15 amino acids. V was cut by 5 bases and J by 1 base, with 14 bases left in between. CDR1 is MNHNS and CDR2 is SASEGT in the germline V gene.

In this sample, this clonotype turned up many times. The genes are TRBV9 and TRBJ2-5; 7 positions agree with TRBD2. Germline V lookup: CDR1 SGDLS, CDR2 YYNGEE. The trim removed 3 bases at V and 1 base at J, leaving 6 bases unmatched. This CDR3 has 15 amino acids. For the CDR3, the DNA is TGTGCCAGCAGCGCCGGAGGCGGGGGCCAAGAGACCCAGTACTTC. This translates into CASSAGGGGQETQYF.